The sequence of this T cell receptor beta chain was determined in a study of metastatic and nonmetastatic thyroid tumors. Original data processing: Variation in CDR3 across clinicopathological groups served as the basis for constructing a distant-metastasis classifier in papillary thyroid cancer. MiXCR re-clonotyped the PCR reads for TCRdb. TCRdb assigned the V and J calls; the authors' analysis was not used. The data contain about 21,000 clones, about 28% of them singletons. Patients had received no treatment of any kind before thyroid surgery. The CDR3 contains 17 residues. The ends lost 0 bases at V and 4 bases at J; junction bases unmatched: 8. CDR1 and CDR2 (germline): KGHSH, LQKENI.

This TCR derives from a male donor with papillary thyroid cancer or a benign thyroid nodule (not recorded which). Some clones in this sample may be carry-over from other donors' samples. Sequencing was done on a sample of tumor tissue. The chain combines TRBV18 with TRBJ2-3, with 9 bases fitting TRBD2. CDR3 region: CASSPPGSGRFADTQYF. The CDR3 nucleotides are TGTGCCAGCTCACCACCGGGCAGCGGGAGGTTCGCAGATACGCAGTATTTT.